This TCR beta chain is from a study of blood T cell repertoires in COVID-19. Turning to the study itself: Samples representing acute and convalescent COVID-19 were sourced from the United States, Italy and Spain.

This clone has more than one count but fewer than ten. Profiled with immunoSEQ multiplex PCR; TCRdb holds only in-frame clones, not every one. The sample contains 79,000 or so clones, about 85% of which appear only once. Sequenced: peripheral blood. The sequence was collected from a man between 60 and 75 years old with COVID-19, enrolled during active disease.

CDR3 region: CASSQTSAHEQYF. DNA for the CDR3: TGCGCCAGCAGCCAGACTAGCGCCCACGAGCAGTACTTC. The rearrangement links TRBV10-2 to TRBJ2-7, with TRBD2 matching 8 bases. CDR1 and CDR2 from the germline V gene are WSHSY and SAAADI. The V gene end was trimmed by 6 bases and the J gene end by 5 bases; junction bases not matched to a gene: 6. This CDR3 has 13 residues.